A single sample is the source of the 6 T cell receptor beta chains below, sequenced in a study of identical twins. TCRdb reprocessed the 5' RACE reads via MiXCR and lists one record per CDR3 protein. The data contain about 920,000 distinct CDR3 sequences, more than 9% of them singletons. The same data also went into a second study, on yellow fever vaccine responses in identical twins.

Sequenced input: PBMCs. These receptors were obtained from a woman under 30 in good health.

The chain links TRBV9 to TRBJ1-3; D ambiguous. The germline V gene has CDR1 SGDLS and CDR2 YYNGEE. CDR3 length: 13 amino acids. With 6 bases removed from V and 4 bases from J, the gap between germline ends came to 11 bases. CDR3 DNA: TGTGCCAGCACGTTCGGTTTGGGAAACACCATATATTTT. Encoded protein: CASTFGLGNTIYF. The variable domain in full, with the rest retrieved from reference TRBV9 and TRBJ1-3, is DSGVTQTPKHLITATGQRVTLRCSPRSGDLSVYWYQQSLDQGLQFLIQYYNGEERAKGNILERFSAQQFPDLHSELNLSSLELGDSALYFCASTFGLGNTIYFGEGSWLTVV.

This clonotype occurred a few times. The J gene is TRBJ2-7, the V gene TRBV10-3; TRBD1 matches at 8 bases. Germline CDR1 ENHRY, CDR2 SYGVKD. With 2 bases clipped from V and 6 bases from J, the junction kept 3 bases outside the gene matches. The CDR3 totals 13 residues. As DNA, the CDR3 is TGTGCCATCAGTGAGCAGGGGGCGTCCGAGCAGTACGTC. Protein: CAISEQGASEQYV.

The chain links TRBV6-1 to TRBJ2-7; D is possibly TRBD2 (5 bases). V lost 3 bases and J lost 0, with 9 bases in between. This CDR3 spans 14 amino acids. Per germline, CDR1 MNHNS and CDR2 SASEGT. DNA of the CDR3: TGTGCCAGCAGTGATGTGACTACCTCCTACGAGCAGTACTTC. Its protein is CASSDVTTSYEQYF.

The rearrangement links TRBV15 to TRBJ1-4, with TRBD1 matching over 7 bases. The CDR3 runs 15 residues. With V trimmed by 6 bases and J by 3 bases, 7 bases remained unmatched. Per the germline V gene, CDR1 is LNHNV and CDR2 is YYDKDF (reference sequence). The CDR3, as DNA: TGTGCCACCAGTTTTACCGGGACAGCTAATGAAAAACTGTTTTTT. Its protein is CATSFTGTANEKLFF. Variable domain in full (rest from reference TRBV15 and TRBJ1-4): DAMVIQNPRYQVTQFGKPVTLSCSQTLNHNVMYWYQQKSSQAPKLLFHYYDKDFNNEADTPDNFQSRRPNTSFCFLDIRSPGLGDTAMYLCATSFTGTANEKLFFGSGTQLSVL.

The gene calls are TRBV20-1 and TRBJ2-5; a weak D match, TRBD2 (6 bases). Germline loops: CDR1 DFQATT, CDR2 SNEGSKA (reference sequence). The ends were cut back, 7 bases at V and 2 bases at J, with 11 bases in the middle. This CDR3 comprises 12 residues. The CDR3 spells CSVEGTQETQYF. DNA for the CDR3: TGCAGTGTTGAGGGGACTCAAGAGACCCAGTACTTC.

The V call is TRBV2, the J call TRBJ1-1; D is possibly TRBD1 (5 bases). Germline assignment: CDR1 SNHLY and CDR2 FYNNEI. The CDR3 contains 15 residues. Between the trimmed V and J ends, which lost 6 bases and 3 bases, there was a span of 17 bases. As DNA, the CDR3 is TGTGCCAGCAGATGGCGAGTCAGGGTGGACACTGAAGCTTTCTTT. Protein sequence: CASRWRVRVDTEAFF.